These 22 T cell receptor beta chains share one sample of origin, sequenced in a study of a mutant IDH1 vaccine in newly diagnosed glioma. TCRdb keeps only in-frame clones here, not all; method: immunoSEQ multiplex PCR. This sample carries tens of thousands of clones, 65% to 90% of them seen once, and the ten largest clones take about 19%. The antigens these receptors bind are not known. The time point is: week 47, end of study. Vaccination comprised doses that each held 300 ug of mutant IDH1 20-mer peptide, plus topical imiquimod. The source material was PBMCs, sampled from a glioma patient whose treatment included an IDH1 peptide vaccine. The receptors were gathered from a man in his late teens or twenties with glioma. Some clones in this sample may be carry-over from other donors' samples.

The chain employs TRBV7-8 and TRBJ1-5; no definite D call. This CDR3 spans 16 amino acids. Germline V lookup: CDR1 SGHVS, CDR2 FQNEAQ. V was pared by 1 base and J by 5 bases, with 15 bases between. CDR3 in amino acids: CASSLGPQNSYQPQHF. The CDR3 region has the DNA TGTGCCAGCAGCTTAGGTCCTCAGAACTCCTATCAGCCCCAGCATTTT.

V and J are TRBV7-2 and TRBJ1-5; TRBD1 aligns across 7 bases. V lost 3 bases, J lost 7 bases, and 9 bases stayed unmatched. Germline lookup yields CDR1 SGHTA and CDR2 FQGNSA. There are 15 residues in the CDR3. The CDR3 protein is CASSLGDRVWQPQHF. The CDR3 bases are TGTGCCAGCAGCTTGGGAGACAGGGTTTGGCAGCCCCAGCATTTT.

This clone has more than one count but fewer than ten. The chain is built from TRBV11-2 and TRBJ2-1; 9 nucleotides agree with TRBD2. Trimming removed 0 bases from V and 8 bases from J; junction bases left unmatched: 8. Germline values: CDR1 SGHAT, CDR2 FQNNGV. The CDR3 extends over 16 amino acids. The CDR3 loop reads CASSLDLAGGRYEQFF. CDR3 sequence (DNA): TGTGCCAGCAGCTTAGATCTGGCGGGGGGGCGCTATGAGCAGTTCTTC.

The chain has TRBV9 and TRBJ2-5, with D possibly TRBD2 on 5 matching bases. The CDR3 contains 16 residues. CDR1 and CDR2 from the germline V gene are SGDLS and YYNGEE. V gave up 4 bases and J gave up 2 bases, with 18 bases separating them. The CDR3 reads CASSSPEGQEQETQYF. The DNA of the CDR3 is TGTGCCAGCAGCTCTCCCGAGGGTCAGGAGCAAGAGACCCAGTACTTC. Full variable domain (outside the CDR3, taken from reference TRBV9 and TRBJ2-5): DSGVTQTPKHLITATGQRVTLRCSPRSGDLSVYWYQQSLDQGLQFLIQYYNGEERAKGNILERFSAQQFPDLHSELNLSSLELGDSALYFCASSSPEGQEQETQYFGPGTRLLVL.

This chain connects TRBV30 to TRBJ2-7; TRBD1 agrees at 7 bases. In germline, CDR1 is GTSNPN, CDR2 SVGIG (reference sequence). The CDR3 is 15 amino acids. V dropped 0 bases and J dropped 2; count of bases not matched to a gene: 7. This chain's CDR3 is CAWSVGTGAAYEQYF. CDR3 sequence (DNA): TGTGCCTGGAGTGTAGGTACAGGGGCCGCCTACGAGCAGTACTTC.

This chain's CDR3 is CASSYSTRPNTEAFF. The CDR3 DNA follows: TGTGCCAGCAGTTACTCGACCCGCCCTAACACTGAAGCTTTCTTT. The chain links TRBV6-5 to TRBJ1-1; D is undetermined. Germline values: CDR1 MNHEY, CDR2 SVGAGI. V was trimmed by 0 bases and J by 2 bases, leaving 10 bases between them. This CDR3 spans 15 amino acids.

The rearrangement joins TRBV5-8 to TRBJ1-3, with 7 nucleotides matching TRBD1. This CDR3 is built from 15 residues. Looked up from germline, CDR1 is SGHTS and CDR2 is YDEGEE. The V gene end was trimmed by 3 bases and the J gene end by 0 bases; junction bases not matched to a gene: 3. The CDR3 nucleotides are TGTGCCAGCAGCTGGGGACAGAGCTCTGGAAACACCATATATTTT. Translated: CASSWGQSSGNTIYF.

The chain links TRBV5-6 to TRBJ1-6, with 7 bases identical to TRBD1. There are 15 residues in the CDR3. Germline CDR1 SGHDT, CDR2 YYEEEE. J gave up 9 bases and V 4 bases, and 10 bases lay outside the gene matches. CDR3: CASSPTQGIGSPLHF. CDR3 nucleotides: TGTGCCAGCAGCCCGACACAGGGGATCGGTTCACCCCTCCACTTT. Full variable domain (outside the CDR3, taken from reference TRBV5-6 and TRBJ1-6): DAGVTQSPTHLIKTRGQQVTLRCSPKSGHDTVSWYQQALGQGPQFIFQYYEEEERQRGNFPDRFSGHQFPNYSSELNVNALLLGDSALYLCASSPTQGIGSPLHFGNGTRLTVT.

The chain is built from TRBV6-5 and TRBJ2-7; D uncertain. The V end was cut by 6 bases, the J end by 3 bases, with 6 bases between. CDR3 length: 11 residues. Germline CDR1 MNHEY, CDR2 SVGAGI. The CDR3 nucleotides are TGTGCCAGCAGAGACGACTACGAGCAGTACTTC. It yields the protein CASRDDYEQYF.

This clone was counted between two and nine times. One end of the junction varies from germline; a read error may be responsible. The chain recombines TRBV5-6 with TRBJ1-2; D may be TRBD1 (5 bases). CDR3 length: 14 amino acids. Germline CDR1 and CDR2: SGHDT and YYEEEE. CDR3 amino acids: CASSLAAGRRCGHF. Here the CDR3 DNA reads TGTGCCAGCAGCTTGGCCGCGGGACGGCGATGCGGGCACTTC.

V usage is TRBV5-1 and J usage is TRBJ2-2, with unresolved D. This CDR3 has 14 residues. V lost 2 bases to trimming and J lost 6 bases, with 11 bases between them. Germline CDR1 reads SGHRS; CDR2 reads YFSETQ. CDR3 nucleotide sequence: TGCGCCAGCAGCTTACAAGGGTCCGCCGGGGAGCTGTTTTTT. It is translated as CASSLQGSAGELFF.

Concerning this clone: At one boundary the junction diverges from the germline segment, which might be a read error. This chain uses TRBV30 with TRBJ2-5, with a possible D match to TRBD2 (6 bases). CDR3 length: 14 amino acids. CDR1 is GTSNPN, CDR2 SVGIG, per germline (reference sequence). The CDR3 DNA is TGTGCCTGGAGTTTTGTTCACGGGAGAGAGTCCCAGTACTTC. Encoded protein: CAWSFVHGRESQYF.

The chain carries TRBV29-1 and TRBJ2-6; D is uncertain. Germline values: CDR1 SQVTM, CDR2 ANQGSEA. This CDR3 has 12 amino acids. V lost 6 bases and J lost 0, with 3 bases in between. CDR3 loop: CSVNSGANVLTF. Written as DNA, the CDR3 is TGCAGCGTCAACTCTGGGGCCAACGTCCTGACTTTC.

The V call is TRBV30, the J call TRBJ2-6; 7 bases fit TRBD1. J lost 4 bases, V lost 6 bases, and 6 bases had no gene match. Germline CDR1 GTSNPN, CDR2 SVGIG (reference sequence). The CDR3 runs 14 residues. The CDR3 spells CACNRGWGANVLTF. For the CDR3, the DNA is TGTGCCTGTAACAGGGGATGGGGGGCCAACGTCCTGACTTTC.

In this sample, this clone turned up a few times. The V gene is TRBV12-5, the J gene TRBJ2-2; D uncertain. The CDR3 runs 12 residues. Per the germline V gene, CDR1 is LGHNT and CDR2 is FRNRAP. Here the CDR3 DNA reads TGTGCCTCAGCCTGGGACACCGGGGAGCTGTTTTTT. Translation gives CASAWDTGELFF. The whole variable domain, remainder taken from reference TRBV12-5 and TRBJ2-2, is DARVTQTPRHKVTEMGQEVTMRCQPILGHNTVFWYRQTMMQGLELLAYFRNRAPLDDSGMPKDRFSAEMPDATLATLKIQPSEPRDSAVYFCASAWDTGELFFGEGSRLTVL.

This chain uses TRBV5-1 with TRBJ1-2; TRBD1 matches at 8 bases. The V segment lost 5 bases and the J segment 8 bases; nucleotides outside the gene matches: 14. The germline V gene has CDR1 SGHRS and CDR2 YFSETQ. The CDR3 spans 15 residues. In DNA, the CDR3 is TGCGCCAGCAGTTACGGACAGGGAGATTTGGGGGGCTACACCTTC. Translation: CASSYGQGDLGGYTF.

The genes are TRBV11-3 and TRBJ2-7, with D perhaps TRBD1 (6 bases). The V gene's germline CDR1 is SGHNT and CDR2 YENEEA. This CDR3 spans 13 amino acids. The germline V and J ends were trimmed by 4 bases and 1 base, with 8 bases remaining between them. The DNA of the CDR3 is TGTGCCAGCAGCTCAGGGGTTTCCTACGAGCAGTACTTC. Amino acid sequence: CASSSGVSYEQYF.

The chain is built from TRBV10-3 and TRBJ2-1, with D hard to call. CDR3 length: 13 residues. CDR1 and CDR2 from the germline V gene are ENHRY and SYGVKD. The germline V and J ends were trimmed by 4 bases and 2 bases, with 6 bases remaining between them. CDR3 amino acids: CAISGGAYNEQFF. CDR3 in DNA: TGTGCCATCAGTGGTGGGGCCTACAATGAGCAGTTCTTC.

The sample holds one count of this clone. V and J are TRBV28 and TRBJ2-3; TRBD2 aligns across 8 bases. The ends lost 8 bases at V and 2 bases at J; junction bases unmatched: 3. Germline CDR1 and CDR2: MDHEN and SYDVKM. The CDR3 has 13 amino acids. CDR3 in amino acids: CASREGNTDTQYF. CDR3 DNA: TGTGCCAGCCGGGAGGGGAACACAGATACGCAGTATTTT.

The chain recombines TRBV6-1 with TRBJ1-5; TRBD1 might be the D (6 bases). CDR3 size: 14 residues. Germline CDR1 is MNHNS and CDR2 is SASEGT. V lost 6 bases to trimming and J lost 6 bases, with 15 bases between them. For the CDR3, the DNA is TGTGCCAGCAGCGAGGGGGGGAGGGCTCAGCCCCAGCATTTT. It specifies CASSEGGRAQPQHF.

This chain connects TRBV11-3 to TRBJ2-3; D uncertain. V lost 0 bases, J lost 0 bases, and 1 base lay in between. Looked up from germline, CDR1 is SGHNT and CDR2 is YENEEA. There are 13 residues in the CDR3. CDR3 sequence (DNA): TGTGCCAGCAGCTTAGACAGCACAGATACGCAGTATTTT. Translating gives CASSLDSTDTQYF.

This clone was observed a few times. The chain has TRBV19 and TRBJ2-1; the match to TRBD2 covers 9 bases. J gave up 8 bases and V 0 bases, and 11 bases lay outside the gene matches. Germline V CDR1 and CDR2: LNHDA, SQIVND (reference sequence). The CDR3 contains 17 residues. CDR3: CASSIDPGLAGGDEQFF. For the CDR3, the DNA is TGTGCCAGTAGTATAGATCCGGGACTAGCTGGGGGCGATGAGCAGTTCTTC.